The rows below give T cell receptor beta chains drawn from one sample of a study of T cell responses to AZD1222 COVID-19 vaccine. Using immunoSEQ multiplex PCR, the repertoire was profiled, and TCRdb retains in-frame clones only, with some absent. The data contain some 100,000 clones, roughly 88% of them seen just once; the ten biggest clones take up roughly 20%. The source was peripheral blood, collected on day 0 of AZD1222 vaccination. These receptors were taken from an adult in good health. The CDR3 runs from the conserved cysteine through the conserved F or W. The D gene is left open where the match is weak. Clone size is stated in some rows and not others, as once, few, many or a class when expanded.

D gene	clone size	V gene	J gene	CDR3 protein	CDR3 DNA
NA	NA	TRBV2	TRBJ1-2	CASSDGPARGYTF	TGTGCCAGCAGCGACGGTCCTGCACGGGGCTACACCTTC
NA	NA	TRBV11-2	TRBJ2-7	CASSLLTSIYEQYF	TGTGCCAGCAGCTTGCTGACTAGTATCTACGAGCAGTACTTC
NA	once	TRBV4-2	TRBJ1-2	CASSQETTNYGYTF	TGTGCCAGCAGCCAAGAGACAACTAACTATGGCTACACCTTC
NA	NA	TRBV7-2	TRBJ1-2	CASSLARRTNYGYTF	TGTGCCAGCAGCTTAGCACGGCGGACGAACTATGGCTACACCTTC
NA	NA	TRBV6-2/TRBV6-3	TRBJ1-2	CARSRRDKNYGYTF	TGTGCCAGGAGCAGGAGGGATAAGAACTATGGCTACACCTTC
TRBD1	NA	TRBV5-1	TRBJ2-5	CASSGQGAFGETQYF	TGCGCCAGCTCCGGACAGGGGGCGTTCGGGGAGACCCAGTACTTC
TRBD2	NA	TRBV19	TRBJ2-3	CASSIGLAGGQGEGDTQYF	TGTGCCAGTAGTATAGGACTAGCGGGGGGGCAGGGAGAAGGAGATACGCAGTATTTT
TRBD1	NA	TRBV5-4	TRBJ1-3	CASSPSRGHGNTIYF	TGTGCCAGCAGCCCATCCAGGGGGCATGGAAACACCATATATTTT
NA	NA	TRBV7-9	TRBJ1-6	CASSLGGTGYSPLHF	TGTGCCAGCAGCTTAGGGGGGACTGGGTATTCACCCCTCCACTTT
TRBD1	NA	TRBV27	TRBJ2-7	CASRTYRGRLYEQYF	TGTGCCAGCAGGACATACAGGGGGCGATTGTACGAGCAGTACTTC
TRBD1	NA	TRBV2	TRBJ1-2	CASSHLGQGGYGYTF	TGTGCCAGCAGTCATCTTGGACAGGGTGGCTATGGCTACACCTTC
NA	NA	TRBV19	TRBJ1-2	CASSARGSINYGYTF	TGTGCCAGTAGCGCCCGAGGCAGTATTAACTATGGCTACACCTTC
TRBD2	NA	TRBV10-3	TRBJ2-7	CATTKTSGGSYEQYF	TGTGCCACCACTAAGACTAGCGGGGGTTCCTACGAGCAGTACTTC
NA	NA	TRBV6-2/TRBV6-3	TRBJ2-7	CASSSFDPGADEQYF	TGTGCCAGCAGTTCCTTCGACCCCGGCGCGGACGAGCAGTACTTC
TRBD1	NA	TRBV5-1	TRBJ2-5	CASSLEGQGGETQYF	TGCGCCAGCAGCTTGGAGGGACAGGGGGGAGAGACCCAGTACTTC
NA	NA	TRBV7-8	TRBJ2-7	CASSLNVVSNYEQYF	TGTGCCAGCAGCTTAAATGTCGTGTCCAATTACGAGCAGTACTTC
NA	NA	TRBV7-9	TRBJ1-6	CASSANSPLHF	TGTGCCAGCAGCGCTAATTCACCCCTCCACTTT
NA	NA	TRBV5-6	TRBJ2-3	CASSLGGATDTQYF	TGTGCCAGCAGCTTGGGGGGGGCCACAGATACGCAGTATTTT
NA	once	TRBV19	TRBJ1-2	CASTTGVAGGGYTF	TGTGCCAGCACAACCGGAGTGGCCGGGGGAGGCTACACCTTC